These 29 T cell receptor beta chains were sequenced from one sample in a study of cytomegalovirus exposure and HLA in healthy donors. PCR primers comprised 60 Vbeta and 13 Jbeta primers. TCRdb's copy holds only in-frame clones and misses some; the assay was immunoSEQ multiplex PCR. The repertoire has fewer than 200,000 clones, approximately 78% of them found once; the top ten carry around 14%. Sequenced material: PBMCs. The source is a woman younger than 45 in good health and CMV-seropositive.

This sequence joins TRBV5-4 and TRBJ1-1, with 8 bases matching TRBD1. Per the germline V gene, CDR1 is SGHNT and CDR2 is YYREEE (reference sequence). The CDR3 contains 14 residues. V was clipped by 4 bases and J by 3 bases; unmatched bases: 5. The CDR3 bases are TGTGCCAGCAGCGCCAGGGGGCGGTACACTGAAGCTTTCTTT. It yields the protein CASSARGRYTEAFF.

This chain's CDR3 is CAWRRAPGQPQHF. CDR3 coding DNA: TGTGCCTGGAGAAGGGCTCCGGGGCAGCCCCAGCATTTT. The chain employs TRBV30 and TRBJ1-5; no clear D gene. The CDR3 runs to 13 residues. Trimming took off 3 bases at V and 7 bases at J, with 13 bases between the two ends. Germline V gives CDR1 GTSNPN, CDR2 SVGIG (reference sequence).

V is TRBV7-2 and J is TRBJ2-2; D is perhaps TRBD2 (5 bases). The CDR3 sequence is 13 residues long. Germline values: CDR1 SGHTA, CDR2 FQGNSA. V dropped 0 bases and J dropped 8 bases, with 7 bases sitting between them. The CDR3 region has the DNA TGTGCCAGCAGCTTAGCCCTAGCAGGGGAGCTGTTTTTT. Protein sequence: CASSLALAGELFF.

The genes are TRBV10-3 and TRBJ2-1, with D uncertain. Germline V lookup: CDR1 ENHRY, CDR2 SYGVKD. This CDR3 region has 10 residues. The germline V and J ends were trimmed by 3 bases and 9 bases, with 3 bases remaining between them. The CDR3 loop reads CAISDGEQFF. In DNA, the CDR3 is TGTGCCATCAGTGACGGTGAGCAGTTCTTC.

The chain employs TRBV20-1 and TRBJ2-3; D is perhaps TRBD1 (6 bases). The CDR3 covers 11 residues. Germline V gene lookup returns CDR1 DFQATT and CDR2 SNEGSKA (reference sequence). The CDR3 coding sequence is TGCAGCGCATTAGGGGGATATACGCAGTATTTT. Translation: CSALGGYTQYF.

The rearrangement joins TRBV4-3 to TRBJ2-7, with 14 bases aligning to TRBD2. Per the germline V gene, CDR1 is LGHNA and CDR2 is YSLEER. The ends lost 4 bases at V and 1 base at J; junction bases unmatched: 6. The CDR3 has 17 residues. This CDR3 is CASSLGTSGSGSYEQYF. DNA for the CDR3: TGCGCCAGCAGCCTAGGGACTAGCGGGAGTGGGTCCTACGAGCAGTACTTC.

The J gene is TRBJ1-2, the V gene TRBV7-9; D call uncertain. The V end lost 1 base, the J end lost 2 bases, and 5 bases lay between the germline ends. The CDR3 covers 13 residues. Germline CDR1 reads SEHNR; CDR2 reads FQNEAQ (reference sequence). CDR3 sequence reads: CASSLGPNYGYTF. The CDR3 nucleotides read TGTGCCAGCAGCTTAGGTCCAAACTATGGCTACACCTTC.

This chain links TRBV9 with TRBJ2-3, with TRBD1 matching 7 bases. CDR1 is SGDLS and CDR2 is YYNGEE in the germline V gene. V shed 6 bases and J 3 bases; nucleotides not matched to a gene: 10. This CDR3 region has 15 residues. Here the CDR3 DNA reads TGTGCCAGCACCGAATGGGGGACAGTGACAGATACGCAGTATTTT. Translated: CASTEWGTVTDTQYF.

As regards this clone: One junction end disagrees with the germline gene, perhaps due to a read error. This chain connects TRBV11-2 to TRBJ2-3; 10 bases are a match to TRBD1. The CDR3 runs to 16 residues. Germline-derived CDR1 and CDR2 are SGHAT and FQNNGV. This CDR3 is CASSLGWDRGTDAQYF. The CDR3, as DNA: TGTGCCAGCAGCTTAGGGTGGGACAGGGGTACAGATGCGCAGTATTTT.

V is TRBV7-2 and J is TRBJ2-3, with D maybe TRBD2 (7 bases). Germline V CDR1 and CDR2: SGHTA, FQGNSA. The V and J ends lost 0 bases and 4 bases respectively, with 11 bases between them. The CDR3 contains 15 residues. The CDR3 DNA sequence: TGTGCCAGCAGCTTAGCCGGCGGGGGCGCAGATACGCAGTATTTT. Translated: CASSLAGGGADTQYF.

The chain combines TRBV7-9 with TRBJ2-7; D perhaps matches TRBD2 (6 bases). Germline V gene sequence: CDR1 SEHNR, CDR2 FQNEAQ (reference sequence). The CDR3 is 14 amino acids. V dropped 3 bases and J dropped 6 bases, with 15 bases sitting between them. The CDR3: CASSFGRLGGEQYF. The CDR3 nucleotides are TGTGCCAGCAGCTTCGGACGGCTCGGGGGCGAGCAGTACTTC.

This clone has more than one count but fewer than ten. The CDR3 region is CASSPGPPGQGHYEQYF. The CDR3 DNA follows: TGTGCCAGCAGCCCCGGCCCCCCGGGACAGGGCCACTACGAGCAGTACTTC. The chain couples TRBV7-2 to TRBJ2-7; 9 nucleotides line up with TRBD1. This CDR3 has 17 amino acids. J lost 3 bases, V lost 5 bases, and 14 bases had no gene match. CDR1 SGHTA and CDR2 FQGNSA come from the germline V gene. Full variable domain (missing parts from reference TRBV7-2 and TRBJ2-7): GAGVSQSPSNKVTEKGKDVELRCDPISGHTALYWYRQSLGQGLEFLIYFQGNSAPDKSGLPSDRFSAERTGGSVSTLTIQRTQQEDSAVYLCASSPGPPGQGHYEQYFGPGTRLTVT.

V usage is TRBV6-6 and J usage is TRBJ1-2; TRBD1 matches 9 bases. Germline CDR1 reads MNHNY; CDR2 reads SVGAGI (reference sequence). V shed 5 bases, J shed 4 bases, and the junction held 11 bases outside the gene matches. The CDR3 contains 16 residues. CDR3 in DNA: TGTGCCAGCAGTGTACCGGGACAGGGAGGCTTCTATGGCTACACCTTC. Its translation is CASSVPGQGGFYGYTF.

This clone has just one count. The V call is TRBV6-5, the J call TRBJ2-1; D ambiguous. The CDR3 loop spans 14 amino acids. Deletions cut 4 bases from V and 4 bases from J, with 11 bases between. Germline V gene data show CDR1 as MNHEY and CDR2 as SVGAGI. CDR3 nucleotide sequence: TGTGCCAGCAGTTCCCCCGCAGAATACAATGAGCAGTTCTTC. Amino acids: CASSSPAEYNEQFF.

This clone was detected once. The gene calls are TRBV10-2 and TRBJ2-1; 13 bases fit TRBD2. The J segment lost 6 bases and the V segment lost 6 bases, leaving 5 bases of the junction unmatched. Germline V gene lookup returns CDR1 WSHSY and CDR2 SAAADI. The CDR3 loop spans 15 amino acids. The CDR3 DNA sequence: TGCGCCAGCAGCTTGGGACTAGCGGGAAGCAATGAGCAGTTCTTC. Its translation: CASSLGLAGSNEQFF.

This clone was found a few times. This chain connects TRBV6-1 to TRBJ2-1; TRBD2 aligns across 10 bases. Trimming at V came to 4 bases and at J to 5 bases, leaving 8 bases not matched to a gene. The CDR3 is 16 amino acids. Germline CDR1 and CDR2: MNHNS and SASEGT. The CDR3 here is CASSAVLAGYDNEQFF. CDR3 bases: TGTGCCAGCAGTGCCGTACTAGCGGGGTATGACAATGAGCAGTTCTTC.

The chain employs TRBV25-1 and TRBJ2-3; a weak D match, TRBD2 (5 bases). The CDR3 covers 13 residues. Trimming removed 2 bases at V and 4 bases at J, with 7 bases between. Germline CDR1 and CDR2: MGHDK and SYGVNS. CDR3 DNA sequence: TGTGCCAGCAGTGAAGGACTCTCAGATACGCAGTATTTT. Amino acids: CASSEGLSDTQYF.

This sequence joins TRBV7-3 and TRBJ2-2; 9 bases align to TRBD1. J lost 2 bases, V lost 5 bases, and 6 bases had no gene match. The CDR3 totals 16 residues. CDR1 SGHTA and CDR2 FQGTGA come from the germline V gene. For the CDR3, the DNA is TGTGCCAGCAGCCTCCAGACAGGGGGAAACACCGGGGAGCTGTTTTTT. Amino acid sequence: CASSLQTGGNTGELFF.

This clone was recorded once. The chain combines TRBV18 with TRBJ1-1; D is perhaps TRBD1 (5 bases). The ends were cut back, 2 bases at V and 5 bases at J, with 18 bases in the middle. Germline V gives CDR1 KGHSH, CDR2 LQKENI. The CDR3 sequence is 16 residues long. The CDR3 sequence is CASSPSLGGRGTEAFF. The DNA for the CDR3 is TGTGCCAGCTCACCATCCTTAGGAGGGAGGGGAACTGAAGCTTTCTTT.

The chain has TRBV11-2 and TRBJ1-4, with 7 bases that match TRBD1. The junction had 10 bases not matched to a gene; V was cut back by 5 bases and J by 4 bases. Germline CDR1 SGHAT, CDR2 FQNNGV. The CDR3 covers 16 residues. CDR3 nucleotide sequence: TGTGCCAGCAGCATAGGACAGGAAAGGGGTAATGAAAAACTGTTTTTT. Translation gives CASSIGQERGNEKLFF.

The genes are TRBV19 and TRBJ1-4; a possible D gene is TRBD1 (5 bases). V gave up 1 base and J gave up 3 bases, with 9 bases separating them. The CDR3 runs to 15 residues. The germline gives CDR1 LNHDA, CDR2 SQIVND (reference sequence). The CDR3 here is CASSIVAGPNEKLFF. The CDR3 DNA sequence: TGTGCCAGTAGTATAGTGGCGGGGCCTAATGAAAAACTGTTTTTT. Supplemented by reference TRBV19 and TRBJ1-4, the full variable domain reads DGGITQSPKYLFRKEGQNVTLSCEQNLNHDAMYWYRQDPGQGLRLIYYSQIVNDFQKGDIAEGYSVSREKKESFPLTVTSAQKNPTAFYLCASSIVAGPNEKLFFGSGTQLSVL.

This chain uses TRBV11-2 with TRBJ1-1, with unresolved D. The germline V gene encodes CDR1 SGHAT and CDR2 FQNNGV. The ends were cut back, 4 bases at V and 0 bases at J, with 6 bases in the middle. This CDR3 has 13 amino acids. The DNA for the CDR3 is TGTGCCAGCAGCTCTAGTATGAACACTGAAGCTTTCTTT. Its translation is CASSSSMNTEAFF.

The chain recombines TRBV6-5 with TRBJ1-5; D is possibly TRBD1 (5 bases). In germline, CDR1 is MNHEY, CDR2 SVGAGI. This CDR3 has 15 residues. V was cut by 5 bases and J by 3 bases, with 14 bases left in between. DNA of the CDR3: TGTGCCAGCAGTCCGCTCGGGGGATCCAATCAGCCCCAGCATTTT. Encoded protein: CASSPLGGSNQPQHF.

V and J are TRBV19 and TRBJ2-2, with 10 positions matching TRBD2. This CDR3 has 16 residues. Germline V gene sequence: CDR1 LNHDA, CDR2 SQIVND (reference sequence). After removal of 5 bases from V and 4 bases from J, the junction contained 7 bases not matched to a gene. CDR3 DNA: TGTGCCAGTAGTCTCCTAGCGGGAGTCGCCACCGGGGAGCTGTTTTTT. As protein: CASSLLAGVATGELFF.

This chain joins TRBV6-5 and TRBJ1-1; TRBD1 is a possible D gene (5 bases). This CDR3 comprises 15 residues. The ends were cut back, 4 bases at V and 4 bases at J, with 16 bases in the middle. Germline V gene sequence: CDR1 MNHEY, CDR2 SVGAGI. The chain's CDR3 is CASSSRTSRGTEAFF. CDR3 in DNA: TGTGCCAGCAGTTCCCGAACCTCTAGGGGCACTGAAGCTTTCTTT.

The chain employs TRBV28 and TRBJ2-4; 7 bases are shared with TRBD1. The CDR3 extends over 12 amino acids. Germline assignment: CDR1 MDHEN and CDR2 SYDVKM. The V gene end was trimmed by 6 bases and the J gene end by 16 bases; junction bases not matched to a gene: 12. The CDR3 coding sequence is TGTGCCAGCAGATCGACAGGGAGTATCAAATACTTC. It specifies CASRSTGSIKYF.

This chain links TRBV9 with TRBJ2-2; 8 nucleotides line up with TRBD1. CDR3 length: 15 residues. Germline lookup yields CDR1 SGDLS and CDR2 YYNGEE. J was trimmed by 1 base and V by 5 bases; bases with no gene match: 4. CDR3 in amino acids: CASRAGTGNTGELFF. The DNA for the CDR3 is TGTGCCAGCAGAGCCGGGACAGGGAACACCGGGGAGCTGTTTTTT.

The V gene is TRBV30, the J gene TRBJ2-1, with 9 bases fitting TRBD1. Trimming removed 1 base from V and 8 bases from J; junction bases left unmatched: 9. The length of the CDR3 is 15 residues. Germline V gene sequence: CDR1 GTSNPN, CDR2 SVGIG (reference sequence). The DNA for the CDR3 is TGTGCCTGGAGTGGCGTAGGGACAGGGAACGATGAGCAGTTCTTC. Protein product: CAWSGVGTGNDEQFF.

This clone was observed a single time. The chain uses TRBV7-6 and TRBJ2-1, with 15 bases identical to TRBD2. The CDR3 has 20 amino acids. Germline V gives CDR1 SGHVS, CDR2 FNYEAQ. V was pared by 5 bases and J by 0 bases, with 11 bases of the junction left unmatched. The CDR3 spells CASSPGLAGGLRSSYNEQFF. DNA for the CDR3: TGTGCCAGCAGCCCTGGACTAGCGGGGGGGCTTCGCAGCTCCTACAATGAGCAGTTCTTC.